Each of the 4 T cell receptor beta chains below was sequenced from the same sample in a study of cytomegalovirus exposure and HLA in healthy donors (dated by TCRdb to 2015 to 2018). Library preparation was by the immunoSEQ multiplex PCR assay. For the multiplex PCR, a mixture combining 60 forward primers for TCR Vbeta segments and 13 reverse primers for TCR Jbeta segments was used. TCRdb stores this immuneACCESS table with in-frame sequences only. Part of the clones is absent; in the studies checked, under half of the shortfall reflects unresolved V genes, and no reason is known for the rest. In this sample the table shows around 180,000 clones, approximately 80% of which occur a single time. 0.5% of the sample lies in the top ten. The specimen sequenced was PBMCs. The receptor set was obtained from a woman between 50 and 59 years old in good health and CMV-seronegative.

This clone has just one count. The chain recombines TRBV5-6 with TRBJ2-7; TRBD1 is a possible D gene (6 bases). Germline V gene data show CDR1 as SGHDT and CDR2 as YYEEEE. The CDR3 has 16 residues. The ends were cut back, 4 bases at V and 2 bases at J, with 19 bases in the middle. CDR3 DNA sequence: TGTGCCAGCAGCCCAGATCAGGGGTCCAACACCTACGAGCAGTACTTC. It specifies CASSPDQGSNTYEQYF.

The rearrangement uses TRBV2 and TRBJ1-1, with TRBD1 matching 9 bases. The CDR3 runs to 15 residues. The germline gives CDR1 SNHLY, CDR2 FYNNEI. V lost 4 bases to trimming and J lost 0 bases; unmatched junction nucleotides: 3. CDR3 residues: CASSVTGGMNTEAFF. In DNA, the CDR3 is TGTGCCAGCAGTGTGACAGGGGGTATGAACACTGAAGCTTTCTTT.

The genes are TRBV6-5 and TRBJ1-2; D possibly corresponds to TRBD1 (6 bases). The germline V gene has CDR1 MNHEY and CDR2 SVGAGI. The V gene lost 2 bases and the J gene lost 0 bases, with 10 bases spanning the gap. This CDR3 spans 15 amino acids. The CDR3 loop is CASSYQDRANYGYTF. CDR3 DNA sequence: TGTGCCAGCAGTTACCAGGACAGAGCTAACTATGGCTACACCTTC.

The CDR3 protein is CASSSYGTRYTGELFF. The CDR3 DNA is TGTGCCAGCAGCTCCTACGGGACAAGGTACACCGGGGAGCTGTTTTTT. This chain connects TRBV5-8 to TRBJ2-2; D perhaps matches TRBD1 (6 bases). V was cut by 3 bases and J by 3 bases, with 15 bases left in between. The CDR3 extends over 16 amino acids. The germline gives CDR1 SGHTS, CDR2 YDEGEE.